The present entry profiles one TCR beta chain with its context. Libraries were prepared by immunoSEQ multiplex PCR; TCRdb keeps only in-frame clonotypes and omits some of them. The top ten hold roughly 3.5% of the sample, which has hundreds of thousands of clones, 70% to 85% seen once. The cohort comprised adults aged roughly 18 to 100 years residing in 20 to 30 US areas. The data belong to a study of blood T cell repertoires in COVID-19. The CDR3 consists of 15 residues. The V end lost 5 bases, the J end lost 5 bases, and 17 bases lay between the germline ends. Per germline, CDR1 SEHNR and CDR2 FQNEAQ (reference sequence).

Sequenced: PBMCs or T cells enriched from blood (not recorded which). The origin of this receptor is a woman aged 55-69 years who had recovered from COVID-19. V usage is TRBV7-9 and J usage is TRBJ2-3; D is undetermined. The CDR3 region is CASSIISRPGDTQYF. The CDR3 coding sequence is TGTGCCAGCAGCATAATTTCGCGACCAGGAGATACGCAGTATTTT.